The 13 T cell receptor beta chains below were found in one sample sequenced in a study of long-term antiretroviral therapy in people with HIV. Version v3.0 of the immunoSEQ assay ran at survey level. Repertoires were generated with immunoSEQ multiplex PCR, while TCRdb's copy carries only in-frame clones and drops some. The table lists about 32,000 clones, roughly 88% of them singletons. Sequencing used unsorted PBMCs, obtained 2.2 years after starting antiretroviral therapy. These receptors originate from a man aged 18 to 35 with HIV.

This chain uses TRBV9 with TRBJ2-3; D is possibly TRBD1 or TRBD2 (6 bases each). Between the trimmed V and J ends, which lost 3 bases and 4 bases, there was a span of 18 bases. The CDR3 is 16 amino acids. Germline-derived CDR1 and CDR2 are SGDLS and YYNGEE. The CDR3 DNA reads TGTGCCAGCAGCGGCCTAGCTCGTGGGGGGCCAGATACGCAGTATTTT. Its translation: CASSGLARGGPDTQYF.

This chain connects TRBV9 to TRBJ2-1; D is uncertain. The germline gives CDR1 SGDLS, CDR2 YYNGEE. The CDR3 is 17 amino acids. Trimming pared 0 bases from V and 0 bases from J, leaving 13 bases between. Here the CDR3 reads CASSVALASGSYNEQFF. CDR3 coding DNA: TGTGCCAGCAGCGTAGCTTTGGCGTCGGGCTCCTACAATGAGCAGTTCTTC.

This clone was seen only once. This rearrangement joins TRBV19 to TRBJ1-2; tentatively, D is TRBD1 (5 bases). The CDR3 length is 14 residues. V dropped 3 bases and J dropped 1 base, with 9 bases sitting between them. Looked up from germline, CDR1 is LNHDA and CDR2 is SQIVND (reference sequence). CDR3 DNA: TGTGCCAGTAGTATCCAGGGATATAACTATGGCTACACCTTC. Its protein product is CASSIQGYNYGYTF.

The CDR3 here is CASSPRDSSYEQYF. DNA of the CDR3: TGTGCCAGCAGCCCCCGGGACAGCTCCTACGAGCAGTACTTC. The V gene is TRBV5-4, the J gene TRBJ2-7, with 7 bases that match TRBD1. CDR1 and CDR2 (germline): SGHNT, YYREEE (reference sequence). V shed 4 bases and J 0 bases; nucleotides not matched to a gene: 4. This CDR3 comprises 14 residues. Combining the CDR3 with reference TRBV5-4 and TRBJ2-7 gives the whole variable domain ETGVTQSPTHLIKTRGQQVTLRCSSQSGHNTVSWYQQALGQGPQFIFQYYREEENGRGNFPPRFSGLQFPNYSSELNVNALELDDSALYLCASSPRDSSYEQYFGPGTRLTVT.

The chain uses TRBV7-9 and TRBJ2-1, with D possibly TRBD2 on 6 matching bases. This CDR3 spans 13 amino acids. V was shortened by 7 bases and J by 6 bases, with 13 bases between the two germline ends. The germline CDR1 and CDR2 sequences are SEHNR and FQNEAQ (reference sequence). CDR3 DNA sequence: TGTGCCAGCACCGTCGGGAGAACCAATGAGCAGTTCTTC. This translates into CASTVGRTNEQFF.

The chain uses TRBV9 and TRBJ2-5; D uncertain. The CDR3 extends over 13 amino acids. With 4 bases removed from V and 0 bases from J, the gap between germline ends came to 7 bases. From germline, CDR1 is SGDLS and CDR2 YYNGEE. CDR3 coding DNA: TGTGCCAGCAGCCCTCGACACCAAGAGACCCAGTACTTC. Translated: CASSPRHQETQYF. The variable domain in full, completed from reference TRBV9 and TRBJ2-5, reads DSGVTQTPKHLITATGQRVTLRCSPRSGDLSVYWYQQSLDQGLQFLIQYYNGEERAKGNILERFSAQQFPDLHSELNLSSLELGDSALYFCASSPRHQETQYFGPGTRLLVL.

J is TRBJ1-2 and V is TRBV30; D possibly corresponds to TRBD1 (5 bases). Germline values: CDR1 GTSNPN, CDR2 SVGIG (reference sequence). V was clipped by 0 bases and J by 3 bases, with 14 bases between them. The CDR3 is 15 amino acids. CDR3 nucleotide sequence: TGTGCCTGGAGTGTCCCCGGGACGCTATACTATGGCTACACCTTC. Amino acid sequence: CAWSVPGTLYYGYTF.

This clone was seen a few times. V gene TRBV2 combines with J gene TRBJ2-1, with 12 bases aligning to TRBD2. CDR1 is SNHLY and CDR2 is FYNNEI in the germline V gene. The CDR3 runs to 15 residues. Trimming removed 4 bases from V and 4 bases from J; junction bases left unmatched: 2. The chain's CDR3 is CASSGTSGVYNEQFF. In DNA, the CDR3 is TGTGCCAGCAGTGGGACTAGCGGGGTGTACAATGAGCAGTTCTTC.

This clone was counted a few times. The V and J genes are TRBV9 and TRBJ1-2, with D possibly being TRBD1 (6 bases). Per the germline V gene, CDR1 is SGDLS and CDR2 is YYNGEE. This CDR3 has 15 residues. With 0 bases removed from V and 7 bases from J, the gap between germline ends came to 16 bases. The CDR3 reads CASSVGHGGQGGYTF. The CDR3 nucleotides are TGTGCCAGCAGCGTAGGACATGGGGGGCAGGGTGGCTACACCTTC.

The chain combines TRBV28 with TRBJ2-7; TRBD2 agrees at 9 bases. CDR3 size: 15 residues. Unmatched junction bases numbered 11, after V lost 5 bases and J lost 6 bases. The germline V gene has CDR1 MDHEN and CDR2 SYDVKM. The CDR3 DNA sequence: TGTGCCAGCAGTGCTCCGGGACTAGCAATAGGCGAGCAGTACTTC. Amino acids: CASSAPGLAIGEQYF.

This chain connects TRBV7-3 to TRBJ2-7, with D possibly being TRBD1 (6 bases). V was shortened by 2 bases and J by 4 bases, with 15 bases between the two germline ends. This CDR3 comprises 15 residues. CDR1 is SGHTA and CDR2 is FQGTGA in the germline V gene. This CDR3 is CASSLGPGEGYEQYF. DNA of the CDR3: TGTGCCAGCAGCTTAGGCCCAGGGGAAGGTTACGAGCAGTACTTC.

A single count supports this clone. The chain carries TRBV5-6 and TRBJ2-1; D is ambiguous. Trimming pared 5 bases from V and 8 bases from J, leaving 14 bases between. This CDR3 region has 13 residues. Germline CDR1 is SGHDT and CDR2 is YYEEEE. In DNA form, the CDR3 reads TGTGCCAGCAGACAAGTCCGCTCGGATGAGCAGTTCTTC. As protein: CASRQVRSDEQFF.

The chain carries TRBV10-1 and TRBJ1-2, with TRBD1 matching 7 bases. The germline V gene encodes CDR1 WNHNN and CDR2 SYGVQD (reference sequence). The CDR3 runs 14 residues. V dropped 1 base and J dropped 5; count of bases not matched to a gene: 4. Here the CDR3 reads CASSEWHRGYGYTF. The DNA for the CDR3 is TGCGCCAGCAGTGAGTGGCACAGGGGATATGGCTACACCTTC.